One and the same sample provided the 21 T cell receptor beta chains below, sequenced in a study of blood T cell repertoires in COVID-19. Assay used: immunoSEQ multiplex PCR; TCRdb lists only in-frame clones, some missing. The top ten hold about a tenth of the sample, which has 200,000 to 250,000 clones, roughly nine tenths seen once. The sample comprised PBMCs or T cells enriched from blood (not recorded which). Receptors originate from a man aged 25-45 years who had recovered from COVID-19.

J is TRBJ2-5 and V is TRBV6-5; 7 positions agree with TRBD2. Germline loops: CDR1 MNHEY, CDR2 SVGAGI. V trimming: 6 bases; J trimming: 5 bases; junction bases outside the gene matches: 6. This CDR3 spans 13 amino acids. CDR3 in DNA: TGTGCCAGCAGGCGGGACTATTATGAGACCCAGTACTTC. Amino acid sequence: CASRRDYYETQYF.

V is TRBV27 and J is TRBJ2-2, with 8 bases identical to TRBD1. The CDR3 runs to 14 residues. J gave up 2 bases and V 6 bases, and 2 bases lay outside the gene matches. Germline CDR1 is MNHEY and CDR2 is SMNVEV (reference sequence). CDR3 sequence reads: CASRGQANTGELFF. CDR3 nucleotides: TGTGCCAGCAGGGGACAGGCAAACACCGGGGAGCTGTTTTTT.

This chain uses TRBV13 with TRBJ1-2; D ambiguous. The length of the CDR3 is 12 residues. Germline V gene data show CDR1 as PRHDT and CDR2 as FYEKMQ (reference sequence). Trimming removed 10 bases from V and 4 bases from J, with 13 bases in between. In nucleotides, the CDR3 is TGTGCCACCGGGGAGGGTGTCTATGGCTACACCTTC. It encodes CATGEGVYGYTF.

The chain joins TRBV9 to TRBJ1-2; D is perhaps TRBD1 (6 bases). Germline CDR1 and CDR2: SGDLS and YYNGEE. This CDR3 comprises 15 residues. V was shortened by 4 bases and J by 2 bases, with 15 bases between the two germline ends. This chain's CDR3 is CASSSDAGTNYGYTF. The CDR3 nucleotides read TGTGCCAGCAGCTCTGATGCCGGGACAAACTATGGCTACACCTTC.

V is TRBV24-1 and J is TRBJ2-2; no reliable D call. The CDR3 extends over 13 amino acids. CDR1 is KGHDR, CDR2 SFDVKD, per germline. V lost 4 bases to trimming and J lost 4 bases, with 6 bases between them. As DNA, the CDR3 is TGTGCCACCAGTGAAAGAGTCACCGGGGAGCTGTTTTTT. Encoded protein: CATSERVTGELFF.

The chain employs TRBV6-5 and TRBJ2-1; tentatively, D is TRBD2 (5 bases). The CDR3 runs to 16 residues. V dropped 0 bases and J dropped 6 bases, with 15 bases sitting between them. Germline loops: CDR1 MNHEY, CDR2 SVGAGI. In nucleotides, the CDR3 is TGTGCCAGCAGTTACTCTTATCGCACACGGGGCAATGAGCAGTTCTTC. Amino acids: CASSYSYRTRGNEQFF.

V gene TRBV5-1 combines with J gene TRBJ1-2; TRBD1 is a possible D gene (5 bases). Looked up from germline, CDR1 is SGHRS and CDR2 is YFSETQ. Trimming removed 0 bases at V and 10 bases at J, with 13 bases between. The CDR3 consists of 13 residues. The CDR3, as DNA: TGCGCCAGCAGCTTGGTAACCGCAGGGCACTACACCTTC. Its protein product is CASSLVTAGHYTF.

The V and J genes are TRBV19 and TRBJ1-4, with D unresolved. The CDR3 sequence is 15 residues long. Germline values: CDR1 LNHDA, CDR2 SQIVND (reference sequence). V lost 4 bases and J lost 0, with 9 bases in between. CDR3 DNA: TGTGCCAGTAGTACCCAGACTGCAACTAATGAAAAACTGTTTTTT. This gives the protein CASSTQTATNEKLFF.

In DNA form, the CDR3 reads TGTGCCTGGCTGCCCCACAGGGTGGAAGGTGGAAACACCATATATTTT. This gives the protein CAWLPHRVEGGNTIYF. The chain couples TRBV30 to TRBJ1-3; possible D gene TRBD1, 6 bases. Trimming took 5 bases from V and 3 from J, leaving 20 bases between them. Germline V CDR1 and CDR2: GTSNPN, SVGIG (reference sequence). The CDR3 length is 16 residues.

The chain uses TRBV6-2 or TRBV6-3 and TRBJ1-1; maybe TRBD1 (5 bases). Germline V gene sequence: CDR1 MNHEY, CDR2 SVGEGT. This CDR3 is built from 17 residues. Trimming took 2 bases from V and 4 from J, leaving 20 bases between them. Here the CDR3 reads CASSYPRGSVWVTEAFF. The DNA of the CDR3 is TGTGCCAGCAGTTACCCGCGGGGCAGTGTGTGGGTCACTGAAGCTTTCTTT.

This chain joins TRBV7-9 and TRBJ1-5; 7 bases align to TRBD1. J was trimmed by 3 bases and V by 2 bases; bases with no gene match: 7. The CDR3 extends over 16 amino acids. In germline, CDR1 is SEHNR, CDR2 FQNEAQ (reference sequence). DNA of the CDR3: TGTGCCAGCAGCTTATGGACAGGAGGACACAATCAGCCCCAGCATTTT. Translating gives CASSLWTGGHNQPQHF.

This chain uses TRBV30 with TRBJ2-6; 8 nucleotides line up with TRBD2. The CDR3 contains 18 residues. CDR1 GTSNPN and CDR2 SVGIG come from the germline V gene (reference sequence). With 1 base clipped from V and 1 base from J, the junction kept 9 bases outside the gene matches. CDR3 in DNA: TGTGCCTGGAGTGCCCGGGAGGGTCAGAATTCTGGGGCCAACGTCCTGACTTTC. It yields the protein CAWSAREGQNSGANVLTF.

This chain joins TRBV5-1 and TRBJ1-1; D not certain. Germline CDR1 and CDR2: SGHRS and YFSETQ. This CDR3 is 14 amino acids long. V gave up 3 bases and J gave up 0 bases, with 9 bases separating them. The CDR3 is CASSSGMMNTEAFF. The CDR3 bases are TGCGCCAGCAGCTCCGGGATGATGAACACTGAAGCTTTCTTT.

The genes are TRBV3-1 (or the pseudogene TRBV3-2) and TRBJ1-2, with D unclear. The CDR3 spans 14 residues. In germline, CDR1 is LGHDT, CDR2 YNNKEL (reference sequence). The germline V and J ends were trimmed by 0 bases and 2 bases, with 7 bases remaining between them. The CDR3 loop is CASSQEPGNYGYTF. In DNA, the CDR3 is TGTGCCAGCAGCCAAGAACCAGGCAACTATGGCTACACCTTC.

This clone was counted a single time. This chain connects TRBV12-1 to TRBJ2-1; TRBD1 was called by the table and not checked on the DNA. TRBV12-1 is listed as a pseudogene. The CDR3 runs 12 residues. CDR3 nucleotides: TGTGCCAGCAGCTGCAGTTTCCATGAGCAGTTCTTC. Translation: CASSCSFHEQFF.

J is TRBJ2-2 and V is TRBV10-3, with D possibly being TRBD2 (5 bases). The ends were cut back, 7 bases at V and 4 bases at J, with 10 bases in the middle. In germline, CDR1 is ENHRY, CDR2 SYGVKD. This CDR3 region has 13 residues. The DNA for the CDR3 is TGTGCCATCACGAACGGAGGCACCGGGGAGCTGTTTTTT. Translated: CAITNGGTGELFF.

The J gene is TRBJ1-3, the V gene TRBV30; tentative D call: TRBD1 (5 bases). V shed 4 bases and J shed 5 bases, with 12 bases lying between them. This CDR3 comprises 13 residues. Germline V CDR1 and CDR2: GTSNPN, SVGIG (reference sequence). The CDR3 here is CAWNPDSRNTIYF. The CDR3 nucleotides read TGTGCCTGGAATCCAGACAGTCGAAACACCATATATTTT. The whole variable domain, filled in from reference TRBV30 and TRBJ1-3, reads SQTIHQWPATLVQPVGSPLSLECTVEGTSNPNLYWYRQAAGRGLQLLFYSVGIGQISSEVPQNLSASRPQDRQFILSSKKLLLSDSGFYLCAWNPDSRNTIYFGEGSWLTVV.

The CDR3 loop is CASSRTGTRGSGEQFF. CDR3 bases: TGTGCCAGTAGCAGAACCGGGACTAGGGGCTCCGGTGAGCAGTTCTTC. The chain combines TRBV19 with TRBJ2-1; 8 bases line up with TRBD2. The V gene end was trimmed by 6 bases and the J gene end by 9 bases; junction bases not matched to a gene: 16. The CDR3 sequence is 16 residues long. CDR1 and CDR2 (germline): LNHDA, SQIVND (reference sequence).

The V and J genes are TRBV16 and TRBJ2-7; 7 bases are a match to TRBD1. V shed 4 bases and J 2 bases; nucleotides not matched to a gene: 5. This CDR3 has 14 residues. Germline V gives CDR1 KGHSY, CDR2 FQNENV. CDR3 DNA sequence: TGTGCCAGCAGCCTGAGACAGGGCGCCTACGAGCAGTACTTC. Protein sequence: CASSLRQGAYEQYF.

V and J are TRBV19 and TRBJ2-7; 10 bases line up with TRBD2. Germline-derived CDR1 and CDR2 are LNHDA and SQIVND (reference sequence). The CDR3 totals 16 residues. V dropped 4 bases and J dropped 4; count of bases not matched to a gene: 10. The CDR3 nucleotides are TGTGCCAGTAGTACTAGCGGGGGCCCTTCCCCGTACGAGCAGTACTTC. Translated, it gives CASSTSGGPSPYEQYF.

The chain combines TRBV6-5 with TRBJ1-5, with D unclear. This CDR3 is 15 amino acids long. Germline CDR1 and CDR2: MNHEY and SVGAGI. The V gene lost 5 bases and the J gene lost 7 bases, with 18 bases spanning the gap. This CDR3 reads CASSPRTGLGQPQHF. CDR3 coding DNA: TGTGCCAGCAGTCCTAGAACGGGGTTAGGACAGCCCCAGCATTTT.